This T cell receptor beta chain was retrieved from a study of TIL therapy for anti-PD-1-resistant metastatic lung cancer. Study-level information: Median patient age was about 50, ranging about 35-80 years.

Germline CDR1 and CDR2: MNHEY and SVGAGI. V was pared by 6 bases and J by 6 bases, with 14 bases between. This CDR3 spans 13 amino acids. Specified time point: pre-treatment sample, taken before nivolumab and TIL therapy. The libraries were made with immunoSEQ v3. The protocol was immunoSEQ multiplex PCR, while the TCRdb copy is restricted to in-frame clones and leaves out a portion. The profile shows under 20,000 clones, 60% to 80% of them singletons. The origin of this receptor is a person aged 25-80 years with non-small cell lung cancer. The rearrangement links TRBV6-5 to TRBJ1-2; tentatively, D is TRBD1 (5 bases). This material consisted of blood, taken at baseline. CDR3 coding DNA: TGTGCCAGCAGGCCGGCAGGGTTGGATGGCTACACCTTC. Protein sequence: CASRPAGLDGYTF.